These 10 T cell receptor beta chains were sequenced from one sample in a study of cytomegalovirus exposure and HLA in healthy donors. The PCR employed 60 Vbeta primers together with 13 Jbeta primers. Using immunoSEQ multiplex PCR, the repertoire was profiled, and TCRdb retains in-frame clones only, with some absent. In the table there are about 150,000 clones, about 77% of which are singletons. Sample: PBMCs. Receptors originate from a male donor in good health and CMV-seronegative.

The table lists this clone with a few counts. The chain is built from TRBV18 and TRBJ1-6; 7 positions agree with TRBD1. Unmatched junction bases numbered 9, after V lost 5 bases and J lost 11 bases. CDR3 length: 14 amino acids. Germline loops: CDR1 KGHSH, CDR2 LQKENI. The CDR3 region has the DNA TGTGCCAGCTCAAGGGGGCAAGAGGGGACACCCCTCCACTTT. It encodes CASSRGQEGTPLHF.

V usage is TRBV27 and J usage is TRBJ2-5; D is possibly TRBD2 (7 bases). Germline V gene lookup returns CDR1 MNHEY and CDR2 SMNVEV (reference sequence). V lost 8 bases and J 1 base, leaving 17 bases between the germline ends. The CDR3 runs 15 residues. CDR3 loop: CASRGAEGSQETQYF. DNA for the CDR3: TGTGCCAGCCGGGGGGCGGAGGGTTCCCAAGAGACCCAGTACTTC.

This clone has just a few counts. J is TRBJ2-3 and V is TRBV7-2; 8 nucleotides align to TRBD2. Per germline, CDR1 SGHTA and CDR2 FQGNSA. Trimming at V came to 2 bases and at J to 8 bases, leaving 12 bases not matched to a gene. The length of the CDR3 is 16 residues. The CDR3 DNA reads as TGTGCCAGCAGCTTAAGCGGGAGCGGGAGTAGGGTTACGCAGTATTTT. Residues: CASSLSGSGSRVTQYF.

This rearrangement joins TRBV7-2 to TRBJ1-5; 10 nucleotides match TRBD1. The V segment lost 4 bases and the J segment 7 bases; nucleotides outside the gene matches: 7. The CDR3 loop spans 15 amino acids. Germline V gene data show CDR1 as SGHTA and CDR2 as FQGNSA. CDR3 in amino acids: CASSSPTGGYQPQHF. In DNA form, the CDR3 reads TGTGCCAGCAGCTCCCCGACAGGGGGCTACCAGCCCCAGCATTTT.

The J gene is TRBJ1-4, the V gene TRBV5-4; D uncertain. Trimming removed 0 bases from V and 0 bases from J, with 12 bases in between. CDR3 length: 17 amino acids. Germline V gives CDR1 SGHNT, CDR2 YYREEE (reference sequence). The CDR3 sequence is CASSLDGGPPTNEKLFF. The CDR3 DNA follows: TGTGCCAGCAGCTTGGATGGAGGGCCTCCAACTAATGAAAAACTGTTTTTT.

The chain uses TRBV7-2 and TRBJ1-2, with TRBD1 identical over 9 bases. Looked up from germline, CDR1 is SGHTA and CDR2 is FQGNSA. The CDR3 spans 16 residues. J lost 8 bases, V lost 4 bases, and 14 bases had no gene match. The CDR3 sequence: CASSSTPGQGGKGYTF. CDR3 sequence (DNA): TGTGCCAGCAGCTCAACGCCGGGACAGGGAGGAAAGGGCTACACCTTC.

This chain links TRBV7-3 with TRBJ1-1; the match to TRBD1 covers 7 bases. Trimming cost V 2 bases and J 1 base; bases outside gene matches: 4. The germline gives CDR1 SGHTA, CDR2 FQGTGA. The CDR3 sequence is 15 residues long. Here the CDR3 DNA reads TGTGCCAGCAGCTTAGGGGACAGACGGAACACTGAAGCTTTCTTT. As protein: CASSLGDRRNTEAFF. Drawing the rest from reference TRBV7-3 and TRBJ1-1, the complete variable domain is GAGVSQTPSNKVTEKGKYVELRCDPISGHTALYWYRQSLGQGPEFLIYFQGTGAADDSGLPNDRFFAVRPEGSVSTLKIQRTERGDSAVYLCASSLGDRRNTEAFFGQGTRLTVV.

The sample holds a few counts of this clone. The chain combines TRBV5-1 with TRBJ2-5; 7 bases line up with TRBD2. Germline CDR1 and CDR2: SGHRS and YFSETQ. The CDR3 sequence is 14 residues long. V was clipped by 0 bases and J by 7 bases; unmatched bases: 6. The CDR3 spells CASSLGQPGGTQYF. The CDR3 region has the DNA TGCGCCAGCAGCTTGGGCCAACCGGGGGGGACCCAGTACTTC.

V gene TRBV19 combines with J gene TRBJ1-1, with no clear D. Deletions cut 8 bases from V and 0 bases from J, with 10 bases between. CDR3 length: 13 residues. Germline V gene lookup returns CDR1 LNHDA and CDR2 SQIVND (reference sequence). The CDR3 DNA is TGTGCCAGTGGCCTTCAGGTGAACACTGAAGCTTTCTTT. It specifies CASGLQVNTEAFF. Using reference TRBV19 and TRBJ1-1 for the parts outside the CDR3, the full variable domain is DGGITQSPKYLFRKEGQNVTLSCEQNLNHDAMYWYRQDPGQGLRLIYYSQIVNDFQKGDIAEGYSVSREKKESFPLTVTSAQKNPTAFYLCASGLQVNTEAFFGQGTRLTVV.

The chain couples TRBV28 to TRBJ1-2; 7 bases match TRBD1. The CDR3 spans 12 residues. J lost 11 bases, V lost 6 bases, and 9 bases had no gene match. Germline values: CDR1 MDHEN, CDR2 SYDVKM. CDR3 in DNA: TGTGCCAGCAGATGGAAAGGGACAGCGTACACCTTC. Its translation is CASRWKGTAYTF.